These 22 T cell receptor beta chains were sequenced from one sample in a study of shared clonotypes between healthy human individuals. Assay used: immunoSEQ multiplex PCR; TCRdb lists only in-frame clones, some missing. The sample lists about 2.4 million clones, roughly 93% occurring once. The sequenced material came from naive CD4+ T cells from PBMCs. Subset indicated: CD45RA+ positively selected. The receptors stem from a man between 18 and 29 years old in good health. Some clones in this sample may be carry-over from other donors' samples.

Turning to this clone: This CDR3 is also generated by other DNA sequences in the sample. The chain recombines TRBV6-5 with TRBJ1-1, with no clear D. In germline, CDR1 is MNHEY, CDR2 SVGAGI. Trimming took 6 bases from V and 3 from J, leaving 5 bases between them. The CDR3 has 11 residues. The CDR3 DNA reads TGTGCCAGCAGCCGGGACACTGAAGCTTTCTTT. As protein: CASSRDTEAFF.

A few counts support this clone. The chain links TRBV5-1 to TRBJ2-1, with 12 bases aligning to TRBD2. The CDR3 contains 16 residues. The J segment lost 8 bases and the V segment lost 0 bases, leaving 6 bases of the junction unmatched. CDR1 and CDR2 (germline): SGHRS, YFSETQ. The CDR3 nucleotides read TGCGCCAGCAGCTTGGAGTCTAGCGGGAGGGGCCATGAGCAGTTCTTC. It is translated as CASSLESSGRGHEQFF. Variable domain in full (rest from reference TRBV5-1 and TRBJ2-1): KAGVTQTPRYLIKTRGQQVTLSCSPISGHRSVSWYQQTPGQGLQFLFEYFSETQRNKGNFPGRFSGRQFSNSRSEMNVSTLELGDSALYLCASSLESSGRGHEQFFGPGTRLTVL.

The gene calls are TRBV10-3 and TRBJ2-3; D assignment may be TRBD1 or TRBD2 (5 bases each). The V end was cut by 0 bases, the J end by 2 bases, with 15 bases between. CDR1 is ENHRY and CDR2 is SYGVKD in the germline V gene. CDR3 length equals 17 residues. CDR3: CAISESRDQRYTDTQYF. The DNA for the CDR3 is TGTGCCATCAGTGAGTCAAGGGACCAACGATACACAGATACGCAGTATTTT.

CDR3 residues: CASSFRRTGLTYNEQFF. The CDR3, as DNA: TGTGCCAGCAGCTTCCGCCGGACAGGGTTGACCTACAATGAGCAGTTCTTC. V is TRBV7-9 and J is TRBJ2-1, with 8 bases identical to TRBD1. This CDR3 has 17 amino acids. The germline gives CDR1 SEHNR, CDR2 FQNEAQ (reference sequence). The trim removed 3 bases at V and 2 bases at J, leaving 9 bases unmatched.

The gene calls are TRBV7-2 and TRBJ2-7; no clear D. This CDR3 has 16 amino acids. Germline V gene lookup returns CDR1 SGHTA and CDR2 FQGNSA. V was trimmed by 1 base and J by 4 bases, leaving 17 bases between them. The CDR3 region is CASSLGDLGIGYEQYF. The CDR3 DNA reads TGTGCCAGCAGCTTAGGGGATCTGGGGATAGGATACGAGCAGTACTTC. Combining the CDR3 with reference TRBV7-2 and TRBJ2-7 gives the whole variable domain GAGVSQSPSNKVTEKGKDVELRCDPISGHTALYWYRQSLGQGLEFLIYFQGNSAPDKSGLPSDRFSAERTGGSVSTLTIQRTQQEDSAVYLCASSLGDLGIGYEQYFGPGTRLTVT.

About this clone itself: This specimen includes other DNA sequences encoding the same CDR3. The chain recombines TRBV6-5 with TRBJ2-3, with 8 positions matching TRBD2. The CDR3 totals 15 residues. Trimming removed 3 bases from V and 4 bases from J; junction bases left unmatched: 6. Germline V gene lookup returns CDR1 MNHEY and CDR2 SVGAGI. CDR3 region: CASSYSGIFPDTQYF. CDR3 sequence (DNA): TGTGCCAGCAGTTATAGCGGGATATTTCCAGATACGCAGTATTTT.

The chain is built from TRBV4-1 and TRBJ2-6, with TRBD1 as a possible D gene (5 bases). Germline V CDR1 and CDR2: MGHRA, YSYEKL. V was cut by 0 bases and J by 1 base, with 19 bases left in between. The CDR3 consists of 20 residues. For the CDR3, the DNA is TGCGCCAGCAGCCAAGACAACTGGAGCAGGGCGTTTTCTGGGGCCAACGTCCTGACTTTC. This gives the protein CASSQDNWSRAFSGANVLTF.

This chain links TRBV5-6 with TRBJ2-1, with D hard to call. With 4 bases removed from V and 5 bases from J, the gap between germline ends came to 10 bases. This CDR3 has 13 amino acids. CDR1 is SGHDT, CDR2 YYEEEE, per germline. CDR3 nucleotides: TGTGCCAGCAGCCACGGAGAGGACAATGAGCAGTTCTTC. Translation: CASSHGEDNEQFF.

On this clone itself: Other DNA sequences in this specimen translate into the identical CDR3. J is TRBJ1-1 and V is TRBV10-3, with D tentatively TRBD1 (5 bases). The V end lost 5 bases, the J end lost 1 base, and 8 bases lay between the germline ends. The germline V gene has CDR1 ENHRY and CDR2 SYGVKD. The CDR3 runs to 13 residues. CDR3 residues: CAISQGPNTEAFF. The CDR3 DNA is TGTGCCATCAGTCAGGGCCCGAACACTGAAGCTTTCTTT.

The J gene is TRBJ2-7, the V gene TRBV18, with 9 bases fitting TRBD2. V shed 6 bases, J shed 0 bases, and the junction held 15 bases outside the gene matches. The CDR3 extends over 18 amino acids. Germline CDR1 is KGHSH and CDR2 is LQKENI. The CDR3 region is CASSLPPGLAADSYEQYF. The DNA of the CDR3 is TGTGCCAGCTCTCTCCCGCCGGGACTAGCTGCTGACTCCTACGAGCAGTACTTC.

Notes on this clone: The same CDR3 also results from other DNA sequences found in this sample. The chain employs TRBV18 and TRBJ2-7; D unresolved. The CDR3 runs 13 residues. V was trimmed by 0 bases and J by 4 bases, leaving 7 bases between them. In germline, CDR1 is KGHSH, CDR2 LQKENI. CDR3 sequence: CASSPPDLYEQYF. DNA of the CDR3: TGTGCCAGCTCACCACCGGATTTATACGAGCAGTACTTC. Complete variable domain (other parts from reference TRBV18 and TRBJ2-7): NAGVMQNPRHLVRRRGQEARLRCSPMKGHSHVYWYRQLPEEGLKFMVYLQKENIIDESGMPKERFSAEFPKEGPSILRIQQVVRGDSAAYFCASSPPDLYEQYFGPGTRLTVT.

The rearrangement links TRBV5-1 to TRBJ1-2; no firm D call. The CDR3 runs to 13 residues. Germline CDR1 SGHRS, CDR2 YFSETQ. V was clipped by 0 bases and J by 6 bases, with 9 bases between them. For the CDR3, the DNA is TGCGCCAGCAGCTTGGAACAGCGGGATGGCTACACCTTC. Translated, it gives CASSLEQRDGYTF.

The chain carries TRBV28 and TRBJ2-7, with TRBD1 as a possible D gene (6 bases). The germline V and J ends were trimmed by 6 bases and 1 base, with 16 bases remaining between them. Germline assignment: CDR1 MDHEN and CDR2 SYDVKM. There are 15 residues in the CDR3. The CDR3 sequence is CASRTLKGVSYEQYF. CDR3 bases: TGTGCCAGCAGGACTCTTAAGGGGGTGTCCTACGAGCAGTACTTC.

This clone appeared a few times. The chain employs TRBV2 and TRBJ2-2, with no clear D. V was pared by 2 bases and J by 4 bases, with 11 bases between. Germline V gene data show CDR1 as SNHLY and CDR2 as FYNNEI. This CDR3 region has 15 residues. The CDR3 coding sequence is TGTGCCAGCAGTGAATGGGGTCCGACCACCGGGGAGCTGTTTTTT. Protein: CASSEWGPTTGELFF.

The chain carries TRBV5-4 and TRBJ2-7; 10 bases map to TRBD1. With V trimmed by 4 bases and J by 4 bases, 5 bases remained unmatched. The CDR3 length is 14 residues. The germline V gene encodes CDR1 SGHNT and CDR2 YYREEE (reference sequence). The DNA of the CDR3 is TGTGCCAGCAGCAGACAGGGGGCTATGTACGAGCAGTACTTC. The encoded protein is CASSRQGAMYEQYF.

The CDR3 sequence: CASHGVPGGAGELFF. The CDR3 DNA reads TGTGCCAGTCACGGGGTCCCCGGGGGAGCCGGGGAGCTGTTTTTT. The rearrangement uses TRBV2 and TRBJ2-2; possibly TRBD2 for D (6 bases). With 9 bases removed from V and 6 bases from J, the gap between germline ends came to 20 bases. CDR3 length: 15 residues. Germline-derived CDR1 and CDR2 are SNHLY and FYNNEI.

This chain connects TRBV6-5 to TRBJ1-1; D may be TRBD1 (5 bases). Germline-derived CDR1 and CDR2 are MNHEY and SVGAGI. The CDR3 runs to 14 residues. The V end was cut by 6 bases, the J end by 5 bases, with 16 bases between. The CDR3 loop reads CASRAQVTGTEAFF. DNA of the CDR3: TGTGCCAGCAGGGCACAGGTCACGGGGACTGAAGCTTTCTTT.

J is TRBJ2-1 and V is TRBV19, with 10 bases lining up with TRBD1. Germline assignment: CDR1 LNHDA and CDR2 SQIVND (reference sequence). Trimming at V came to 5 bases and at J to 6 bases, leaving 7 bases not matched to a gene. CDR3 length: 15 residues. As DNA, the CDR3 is TGTGCCAGTAGTTCAGGGACAGGGGATATCAATGAGCAGTTCTTC. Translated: CASSSGTGDINEQFF. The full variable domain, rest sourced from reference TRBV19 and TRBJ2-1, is DGGITQSPKYLFRKEGQNVTLSCEQNLNHDAMYWYRQDPGQGLRLIYYSQIVNDFQKGDIAEGYSVSREKKESFPLTVTSAQKNPTAFYLCASSSGTGDINEQFFGPGTRLTVL.

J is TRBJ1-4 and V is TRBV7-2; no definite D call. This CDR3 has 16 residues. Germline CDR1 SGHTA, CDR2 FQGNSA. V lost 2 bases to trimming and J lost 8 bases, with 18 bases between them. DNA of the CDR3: TGTGCCAGCAGCTTACTTCCTAGGGAGGGAGGCGAAAAACTGTTTTTT. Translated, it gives CASSLLPREGGEKLFF.

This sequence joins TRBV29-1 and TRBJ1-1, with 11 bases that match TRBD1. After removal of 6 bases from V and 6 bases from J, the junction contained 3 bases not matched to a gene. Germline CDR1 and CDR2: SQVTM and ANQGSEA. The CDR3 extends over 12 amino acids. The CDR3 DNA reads TGCAGCGTCGGACAGGGGGCTTCTGAAGCTTTCTTT. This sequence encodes CSVGQGASEAFF.

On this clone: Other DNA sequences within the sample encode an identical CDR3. The CDR3 DNA follows: TGCGCCAGCAGCTTGGGGGACATCTACAATGAGCAGTTCTTC. Protein: CASSLGDIYNEQFF. The V and J genes are TRBV5-1 and TRBJ2-1; D is perhaps TRBD1 (6 bases). Between the trimmed V and J ends, which lost 0 bases and 3 bases, there was a span of 7 bases. The CDR3 loop spans 14 amino acids. Germline CDR1 SGHRS, CDR2 YFSETQ.

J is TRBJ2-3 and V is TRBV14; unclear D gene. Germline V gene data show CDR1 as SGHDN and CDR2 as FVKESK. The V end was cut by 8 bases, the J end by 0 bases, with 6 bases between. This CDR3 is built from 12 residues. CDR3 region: CASGPSTDTQYF. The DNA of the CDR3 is TGTGCCAGCGGTCCTAGCACAGATACGCAGTATTTT.